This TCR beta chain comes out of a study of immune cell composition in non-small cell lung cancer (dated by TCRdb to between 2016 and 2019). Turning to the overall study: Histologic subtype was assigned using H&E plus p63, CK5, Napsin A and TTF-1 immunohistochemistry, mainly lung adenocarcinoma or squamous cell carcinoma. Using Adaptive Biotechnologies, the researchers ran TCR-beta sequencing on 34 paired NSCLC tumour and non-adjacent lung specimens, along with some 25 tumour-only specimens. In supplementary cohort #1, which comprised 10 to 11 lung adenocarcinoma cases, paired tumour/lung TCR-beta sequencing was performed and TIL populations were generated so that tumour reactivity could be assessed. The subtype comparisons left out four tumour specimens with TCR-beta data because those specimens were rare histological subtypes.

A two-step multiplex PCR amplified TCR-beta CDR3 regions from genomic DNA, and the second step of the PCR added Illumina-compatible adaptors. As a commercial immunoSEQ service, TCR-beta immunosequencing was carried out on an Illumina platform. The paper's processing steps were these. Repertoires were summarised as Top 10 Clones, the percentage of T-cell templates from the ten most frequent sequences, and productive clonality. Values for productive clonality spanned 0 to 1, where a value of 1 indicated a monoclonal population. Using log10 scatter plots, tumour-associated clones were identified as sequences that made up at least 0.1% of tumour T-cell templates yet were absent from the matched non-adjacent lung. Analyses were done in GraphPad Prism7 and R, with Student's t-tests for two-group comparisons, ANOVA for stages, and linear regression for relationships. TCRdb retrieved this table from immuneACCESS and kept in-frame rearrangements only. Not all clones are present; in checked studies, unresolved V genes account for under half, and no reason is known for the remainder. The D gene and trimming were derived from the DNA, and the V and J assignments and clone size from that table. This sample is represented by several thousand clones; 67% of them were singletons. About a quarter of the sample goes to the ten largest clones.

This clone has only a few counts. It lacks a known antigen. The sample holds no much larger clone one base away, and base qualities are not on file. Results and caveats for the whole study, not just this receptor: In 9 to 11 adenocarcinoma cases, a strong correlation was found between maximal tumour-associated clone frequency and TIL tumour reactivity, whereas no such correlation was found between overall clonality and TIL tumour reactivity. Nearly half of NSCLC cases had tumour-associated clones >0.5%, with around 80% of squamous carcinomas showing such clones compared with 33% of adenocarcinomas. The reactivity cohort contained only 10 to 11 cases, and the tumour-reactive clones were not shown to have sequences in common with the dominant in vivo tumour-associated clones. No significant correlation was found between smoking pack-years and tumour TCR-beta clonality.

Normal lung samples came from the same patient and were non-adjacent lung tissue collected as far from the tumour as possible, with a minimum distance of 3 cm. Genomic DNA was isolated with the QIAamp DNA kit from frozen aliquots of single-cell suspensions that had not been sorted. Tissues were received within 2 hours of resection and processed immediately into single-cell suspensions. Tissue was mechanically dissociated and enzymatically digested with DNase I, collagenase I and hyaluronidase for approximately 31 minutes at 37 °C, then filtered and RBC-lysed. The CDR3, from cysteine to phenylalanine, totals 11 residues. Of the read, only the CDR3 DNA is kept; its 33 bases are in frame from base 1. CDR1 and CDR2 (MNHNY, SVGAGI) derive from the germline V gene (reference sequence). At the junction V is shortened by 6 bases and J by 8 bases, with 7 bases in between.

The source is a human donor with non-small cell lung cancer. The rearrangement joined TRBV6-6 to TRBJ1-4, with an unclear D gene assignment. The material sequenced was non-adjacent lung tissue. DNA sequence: TGTGCCAGCAGGTCCCAGGAAAAACTGTTTTTT. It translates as CASRSQEKLFF.